This TCR beta chain was retrieved from a study of cytomegalovirus exposure and HLA in healthy donors. The PCR employed 60 Vbeta primers together with 13 Jbeta primers. Sequencing was performed with immunoSEQ multiplex PCR; in TCRdb, only in-frame clones are kept and a portion is missing. The sample yields under 200,000 clones, around 68% seen once. Deletions cut 2 bases from V and 4 bases from J, with 9 bases between. Germline V gene lookup returns CDR1 SGHTA and CDR2 FQGNSA. This CDR3 has 14 amino acids. The receptor comes from a man aged 50 or older in good health and CMV-seronegative. Sample: PBMCs. V gene TRBV7-2 combines with J gene TRBJ1-3, with D perhaps TRBD1 (6 bases). The CDR3 loop reads CASSLQTGGNTIYF. The DNA of the CDR3 is TGTGCCAGCAGCTTACAGACAGGAGGAAACACCATATATTTT.